The entry below describes one T cell receptor beta chain. As yet, its antigen is unknown. UMI labels and 5' RACE were used to prepare the TRB cDNA libraries. Following a re-call of the 5' RACE reads, TCRdb has one entry per CDR3 protein and lacks DNA. This sample's table reports tens of thousands of distinct CDR3 sequences. This entry is derived from a study of CXCR3-negative and CXCR3-positive naive CD8 T cells. In germline, CDR1 is SQVTM, CDR2 ANQGSEA. The CDR3 contains 15 residues. Findings and caveats of the study: Naive CXCR3-negative and CXCR3-positive cells had similar TRBV-TRBJ usage; memory differed. Against CXCR3-negative naive cells, CXCR3-positive naive cells showed more hydrophobic TRB CDR3s.

V gene TRBV29-1 combines with J gene TRBJ2-3; TCRdb designates TRBD2, a call that cannot be tested without DNA. Source material: naive CXCR3+ CD8+ T cells from blood. Subset given: CD45RO-CCR7+CD27+CD95- naive CD8+ T cells expressing CXCR3 (TNR3+). This TCR was recovered from a human donor in good health. Some clones in this sample may be carry-over from other donors' samples. The CDR3 loop is CSAGLPGVLTDTQYF.